The next 12 T cell receptor beta chains were all read from a single sample in a study of shared T cell receptors in the human thymus. Method: immunoSEQ multiplex PCR; TCRdb's copy keeps in-frame clones and lacks some. The profile shows roughly 700,000 clones, over 75% of them singletons. These same records also appear under a second study, on human thymus T cells.

The sequenced material came from thymocytes. The receptor source for this set is a boy in the first two years of life with a congenital heart defect.

The chain has TRBV18 and TRBJ2-1; D is unclear. The CDR3 runs 11 residues. The V and J ends lost 5 bases and 10 bases respectively, with 9 bases between them. The germline CDR1 and CDR2 sequences are KGHSH and LQKENI. CDR3: CASSIAQEQFF. CDR3 nucleotide sequence: TGTGCCAGCTCAATAGCTCAGGAGCAGTTCTTC.

The V and J genes are TRBV19 and TRBJ1-2, with D uncertain. Germline-derived CDR1 and CDR2 are LNHDA and SQIVND (reference sequence). Trimming left V 5 bases short and J 4 bases short, with 8 bases between. This CDR3 contains 12 residues. The DNA of the CDR3 is TGTGCCAGTAGTTCCAGATTCTATGGCTACACCTTC. This translates into CASSSRFYGYTF.

The CDR3 here is CASSSNEPGLAYNEQFF. CDR3 nucleotide sequence: TGTGCCAGCAGCTCAAACGAACCGGGACTAGCGTACAATGAGCAGTTCTTC. The rearrangement joins TRBV7-9 to TRBJ2-1, with 10 nucleotides matching TRBD2. After removal of 4 bases from V and 4 bases from J, the junction contained 10 bases not matched to a gene. Germline V CDR1 and CDR2: SEHNR, FQNEAQ (reference sequence). The CDR3 contains 17 residues.

This clone was observed once. The chain uses TRBV28 and TRBJ2-3, with a tentative D call TRBD2 (5 bases). The CDR3 loop spans 10 amino acids. Per the germline V gene, CDR1 is MDHEN and CDR2 is SYDVKM. Trimming removed 5 bases at V and 8 bases at J, with 5 bases between. Here the CDR3 DNA reads TGTGCCAGCAGTGGACTTACGCAGTATTTT. Its protein product is CASSGLTQYF.

CDR3 sequence reads: CASSSGVDKNIQYF. The CDR3 nucleotides read TGTGCCAGCAGCTCAGGGGTTGACAAAAACATTCAGTACTTC. The V gene is TRBV5-4, the J gene TRBJ2-4; D is possibly TRBD1 (6 bases). The germline V gene encodes CDR1 SGHNT and CDR2 YYREEE (reference sequence). The germline V and J ends were trimmed by 3 bases and 3 bases, with 10 bases remaining between them. This CDR3 is built from 14 residues.

V is TRBV14 and J is TRBJ2-1, with a possible D match to TRBD2 (5 bases). CDR1 and CDR2 (germline): SGHDN, FVKESK. Trimming left V 0 bases short and J 2 bases short, with 14 bases between. This CDR3 spans 17 amino acids. The chain's CDR3 is CASSQDGGGNTYNEQFF. The DNA for the CDR3 is TGTGCCAGCAGCCAAGATGGAGGTGGAAATACCTACAATGAGCAGTTCTTC.

The chain links TRBV7-6 to TRBJ2-3, with a possible D match to TRBD2 (5 bases). Germline V gene lookup returns CDR1 SGHVS and CDR2 FNYEAQ. The CDR3 contains 14 residues. V lost 4 bases to trimming and J lost 4 bases, with 12 bases between them. CDR3 coding DNA: TGTGCCAGCAGCTCCGGACTCCATGCAGATACGCAGTATTTT. As protein: CASSSGLHADTQYF. Using reference TRBV7-6 and TRBJ2-3 for the parts outside the CDR3, the full variable domain is GAGVSQSPRYKVTKRGQDVALRCDPISGHVSLYWYRQALGQGPEFLTYFNYEAQQDKSGLPNDRFSAERPEGSISTLTIQRTEQRDSAMYRCASSSGLHADTQYFGPGTRLTVL.

The chain employs TRBV6-4 and TRBJ2-6, with a tentative D call TRBD1 (5 bases). CDR3 length: 18 amino acids. V was cut by 6 bases and J by 0 bases, with 18 bases left in between. Germline CDR1 is MRHNA and CDR2 is SNTAGT. The CDR3 DNA is TGTGCCAGCAGCCTGACAGCGAGTAGGAACTCTGGGGCCAACGTCCTGACTTTC. This codes for CASSLTASRNSGANVLTF.

The chain joins TRBV5-1 to TRBJ2-5, with TRBD1 as a possible D gene (6 bases). The J call could be wrong; TRBJ2-7 is a better fit for the DNA end. This CDR3 is built from 14 residues. CDR1 is SGHRS and CDR2 is YFSETQ in the germline V gene. The CDR3 sequence: CASSPDRSTYEQYF. In nucleotides, the CDR3 is TGCGCCAGCAGCCCAGACAGGTCCACCTACGAGCAGTACTTC.

The rearrangement links TRBV11-2 to TRBJ1-1; unclear D gene. This CDR3 is built from 15 residues. Germline V gives CDR1 SGHAT, CDR2 FQNNGV. Trimming shortened V by 0 bases and J by 1 base, and 9 bases separated the two germline ends. The CDR3 DNA reads TGTGCCAGCAGCTTAGATTCGGCGGCGAACACTGAAGCTTTCTTT. Residues: CASSLDSAANTEAFF. The entire variable domain, with the rest obtained from reference TRBV11-2 and TRBJ1-1, is as follows: EAGVAQSPRYKIIEKRQSVAFWCNPISGHATLYWYQQILGQGPKLLIQFQNNGVVDDSQLPKDRFSAERLKGVDSTLKIQPAKLEDSAVYLCASSLDSAANTEAFFGQGTRLTVV.

The chain has TRBV4-1 and TRBJ2-1; D possibly corresponds to TRBD2 (5 bases). The CDR3 is 18 amino acids. Germline loops: CDR1 MGHRA, CDR2 YSYEKL. V lost 1 base and J 6 bases, leaving 22 bases between the germline ends. The CDR3 sequence is CASSQAGGPPGEFNEQFF. CDR3 sequence (DNA): TGCGCCAGCAGCCAAGCTGGAGGACCCCCGGGTGAGTTCAATGAGCAGTTCTTC.

The rearrangement links TRBV27 to TRBJ2-2, with D tentatively TRBD1 or TRBD2 (6 bases each). Germline V CDR1 and CDR2: MNHEY, SMNVEV (reference sequence). V gave up 10 bases and J gave up 0 bases, with 15 bases separating them. The CDR3 is 15 residues long. In nucleotides, the CDR3 is TGTGCCACCAGGAGGGCAGGGGCGAACACCGGGGAGCTGTTTTTT. Its translation is CATRRAGANTGELFF.